The 24 T cell receptor beta chains given below trace back to one sample, sequenced in a study of shared clonotypes between healthy human individuals. Sequencing used immunoSEQ multiplex PCR; TCRdb keeps in-frame clones, though not all of them. The table has approximately 2.5 million clones, over 85% seen once. The sequencing input was naive CD4+ T cells from PBMCs. Subset in this sample: CD45RA+ positively selected. The receptors were gathered from a man aged 18 to 35 in good health. Some clones in this sample may be carry-over from other donors' samples.

The chain has TRBV28 and TRBJ2-7; 7 bases are shared with TRBD2. Losses at the gene ends were 9 bases for V and 4 bases for J; bases not matched to a gene: 6. Germline V CDR1 and CDR2: MDHEN, SYDVKM. CDR3 size: 12 residues. CDR3 region: CASRTSNYEQYF. The CDR3 DNA reads as TGTGCCAGTAGGACTAGTAATTACGAGCAGTACTTC. Looking up the rest from reference TRBV28 and TRBJ2-7 gives the full variable domain: DVKVTQSSRYLVKRTGEKVFLECVQDMDHENMFWYRQDPGLGLRLIYFSYDVKMKEKGDIPEGYSVSREKKERFSLILESASTNQTSMYLCASRTSNYEQYFGPGTRLTVT.

The chain joins TRBV6-6 to TRBJ2-1; maybe TRBD2 (5 bases). CDR1 and CDR2 from the germline V gene are MNHNY and SVGAGI (reference sequence). This CDR3 is 15 amino acids long. Trimming cost V 0 bases and J 9 bases, with 15 bases left between them. CDR3: CASSYSRLTTGEQFF. The CDR3 DNA is TGTGCCAGCAGTTACTCGCGACTGACTACGGGTGAGCAGTTCTTC.

V gene TRBV10-3 combines with J gene TRBJ2-1, with D tentatively TRBD1 or TRBD2 (5 bases each). The length of the CDR3 is 14 residues. Trimming cost V 8 bases and J 5 bases, with 16 bases left between them. Germline CDR1 reads ENHRY; CDR2 reads SYGVKD. CDR3 protein: CAIGPGTANNEQFF. Here the CDR3 DNA reads TGTGCCATCGGCCCGGGGACCGCTAACAATGAGCAGTTCTTC.

The rearrangement joins TRBV27 to TRBJ2-1, with D unclear. Trimming left V 3 bases short and J 1 base short, with 7 bases between. Germline loops: CDR1 MNHEY, CDR2 SMNVEV (reference sequence). The CDR3 spans 14 residues. Here the CDR3 reads CASSLARSYNEQFF. For the CDR3, the DNA is TGTGCCAGCAGTTTGGCTAGATCCTACAATGAGCAGTTCTTC.

This chain's CDR3 is CASSVRGTDSNQPQHF. CDR3 coding DNA: TGTGCCAGTAGTGTGCGTGGGACAGATAGCAATCAGCCCCAGCATTTT. The chain links TRBV19 to TRBJ1-5; 7 bases fit TRBD1. Germline assignment: CDR1 LNHDA and CDR2 SQIVND (reference sequence). This CDR3 is built from 16 residues. Trimming took 5 bases from V and 0 from J; bases not matched to a gene: 7.

The V call is TRBV7-7, the J call TRBJ2-1, with a tentative D call TRBD2 (5 bases). The length of the CDR3 is 17 residues. CDR1 SSHAT and CDR2 FNYEAQ come from the germline V gene (reference sequence). Trimming cost V 3 bases and J 10 bases, with 25 bases left between them. CDR3 protein: CASSFKPPGLTTGEQFF. CDR3 sequence (DNA): TGTGCCAGCAGCTTCAAACCTCCGGGCCTAACTACGGGGGAGCAGTTCTTC. Variable domain in full (rest from reference TRBV7-7 and TRBJ2-1): GAGVSQSPRYKVTKRGQDVTLRCDPISSHATLYWYQQALGQGPEFLTYFNYEAQPDKSGLPSDRFSAERPEGSISTLTIQRTEQRDSAMYRCASSFKPPGLTTGEQFFGPGTRLTVL.

This chain links TRBV27 with TRBJ1-2; TRBD1 matches at 8 bases. The CDR3 has 13 amino acids. Germline-derived CDR1 and CDR2 are MNHEY and SMNVEV (reference sequence). Trimming at V came to 6 bases and at J to 9 bases, leaving 9 bases not matched to a gene. This CDR3 reads CASSSDRTGSYTF. CDR3 DNA: TGTGCCAGCAGCTCCGACCGGACAGGGAGCTACACCTTC.

The CDR3 reads CASSPRTPSYNEQFF. The CDR3 nucleotides are TGTGCCAGCAGCCCCAGAACCCCCTCCTACAATGAGCAGTTCTTC. The chain has TRBV11-2 and TRBJ2-1; the D is unclear. CDR1 is SGHAT, CDR2 FQNNGV, per germline. The CDR3 totals 15 residues. V was trimmed by 5 bases and J by 0 bases, leaving 11 bases between them.

Comment on this clone: Additional DNA sequences in this sample encode the identical CDR3. CDR3 amino acids: CASSLGGGSYEQYF. In DNA form, the CDR3 reads TGTGCCAGCAGCCTCGGAGGGGGCTCCTACGAGCAGTACTTC. This sequence joins TRBV28 and TRBJ2-7; either TRBD1 or TRBD2 may supply D (6 bases each). This CDR3 comprises 14 residues. V was pared by 6 bases and J by 0 bases, with 12 bases between. Germline V gives CDR1 MDHEN, CDR2 SYDVKM.

As regards this clone: Other DNA sequences in the sample encode the same CDR3. The chain's CDR3 is CASSYSAGGGETQYF. The DNA for the CDR3 is TGTGCCAGCAGTTACTCAGCGGGAGGGGGAGAGACCCAGTACTTC. The J gene is TRBJ2-5, the V gene TRBV6-5, with 10 positions matching TRBD2. CDR3 length: 15 residues. The junction had 2 bases not matched to a gene; V was cut back by 0 bases and J by 4 bases. Germline CDR1 MNHEY, CDR2 SVGAGI.

The V call is TRBV2, the J call TRBJ2-1; D unclear. The CDR3 has 15 residues. CDR1 is SNHLY, CDR2 FYNNEI, per germline. V was trimmed by 7 bases and J by 1 base, leaving 14 bases between them. DNA for the CDR3: TGTGCCAGCACCCCCGCGGCTCGATCCTACAATGAGCAGTTCTTC. Protein: CASTPAARSYNEQFF.

Turning to this clone: Other DNA sequences of this sample code for an identical CDR3. The chain combines TRBV18 with TRBJ2-7; no clear D. V lost 0 bases, J lost 3 bases, and 6 bases lay in between. This CDR3 is 13 amino acids long. Germline-derived CDR1 and CDR2 are KGHSH and LQKENI. CDR3 in amino acids: CASSPPSFYEQYF. The CDR3 nucleotides are TGTGCCAGCTCACCACCGTCCTTCTACGAGCAGTACTTC.

V gene TRBV9 combines with J gene TRBJ1-4; D unclear. With 4 bases removed from V and 6 bases from J, the gap between germline ends came to 16 bases. Germline V gene data show CDR1 as SGDLS and CDR2 as YYNGEE. This CDR3 contains 15 residues. CDR3 amino acids: CASSSRPFRDEKLFF. CDR3 bases: TGTGCCAGCAGCTCGAGACCGTTCCGAGATGAAAAACTGTTTTTT.

This chain uses TRBV6-6 with TRBJ1-5; 10 nucleotides match TRBD1. Trimming at V came to 6 bases and at J to 6 bases, leaving 8 bases not matched to a gene. The germline gives CDR1 MNHNY, CDR2 SVGAGI (reference sequence). The CDR3 extends over 15 amino acids. CDR3 DNA sequence: TGTGCCAGCAGCCGAGACAGGGGGCAGGGTCAGCCCCAGCATTTT. It yields the protein CASSRDRGQGQPQHF.

V gene TRBV5-1 combines with J gene TRBJ2-1; unclear D gene. This CDR3 is built from 13 residues. V was trimmed by 2 bases and J by 7 bases, leaving 10 bases between them. Germline V gives CDR1 SGHRS, CDR2 YFSETQ. CDR3 DNA sequence: TGCGCCAGCAGCTTCGGTCTCCTTAATGAGCAGTTCTTC. Amino acid sequence: CASSFGLLNEQFF.

About this clone itself: The identical CDR3 is also encoded by other nucleotide sequences in the sample. The chain employs TRBV7-2 and TRBJ2-1; D call uncertain. This CDR3 has 15 residues. Germline V lookup: CDR1 SGHTA, CDR2 FQGNSA. The V end was cut by 1 base, the J end by 0 bases, with 7 bases between. The CDR3 reads CASSLDGSSYNEQFF. The CDR3 coding sequence is TGTGCCAGCAGCTTAGATGGAAGCTCCTACAATGAGCAGTTCTTC. Full variable domain (rest looked up from reference TRBV7-2 and TRBJ2-1): GAGVSQSPSNKVTEKGKDVELRCDPISGHTALYWYRQSLGQGLEFLIYFQGNSAPDKSGLPSDRFSAERTGGSVSTLTIQRTQQEDSAVYLCASSLDGSSYNEQFFGPGTRLTVL.

On this clone itself: At one end, the junction sequence differs from germline, possibly due to a read error. Distinct nucleotide sequences in the sample also encode this CDR3. This sequence joins TRBV18 and TRBJ2-5; possibly TRBD1 for D (6 bases). Germline V gene lookup returns CDR1 KGHSH and CDR2 LQKENI. This CDR3 comprises 13 residues. CDR3 in DNA: TGTGCCAGCTCGCCACAGGGTAAAGAGACCCAGTACTTC. Translation: CASSPQGKETQYF.

On this clone: The same CDR3 is also encoded by other DNA sequences in this sample. The chain joins TRBV7-2 to TRBJ2-5; D gene unclear. The V end lost 3 bases, the J end lost 0 bases, and 5 bases lay between the germline ends. The CDR3 has 13 residues. Germline V gene sequence: CDR1 SGHTA, CDR2 FQGNSA. This CDR3 reads CASSLLYQETQYF. CDR3 sequence (DNA): TGTGCCAGCAGCTTGTTGTACCAAGAGACCCAGTACTTC.

The chain couples TRBV5-1 to TRBJ2-5, with D tentatively TRBD1 (6 bases). Germline assignment: CDR1 SGHRS and CDR2 YFSETQ. Trimming took 4 bases from V and 1 from J, leaving 11 bases between them. The CDR3 is 14 amino acids. This CDR3 reads CASSRTAVQETQYF. Written as DNA, the CDR3 is TGCGCCAGCAGCCGGACAGCCGTCCAAGAGACCCAGTACTTC.

Regarding this clone: Other DNA sequences in the sample encode the same CDR3. The rearrangement uses TRBV7-3 and TRBJ2-2, with no clear D. Trimming took off 2 bases at V and 6 bases at J, with 4 bases between the two ends. This CDR3 contains 12 residues. Germline V lookup: CDR1 SGHTA, CDR2 FQGTGA. CDR3 protein: CASSLLSGELFF. DNA of the CDR3: TGTGCCAGCAGCTTATTGTCCGGGGAGCTGTTTTTT.

The genes are TRBV11-2 and TRBJ2-6; TRBD2 is a possible D gene (6 bases). Per germline, CDR1 SGHAT and CDR2 FQNNGV. The CDR3 has 17 amino acids. V was shortened by 8 bases and J by 2 bases, with 19 bases between the two germline ends. CDR3 in DNA: TGTGCCAGCCGTCACCCTTTGGGAGGTACTGGGGCCAACGTCCTGACTTTC. Its protein is CASRHPLGGTGANVLTF.

In this sample, this clone turned up once. The chain employs TRBV20-1 and TRBJ2-1; no firm D call. This CDR3 has 9 residues. CDR1 and CDR2 (germline): DFQATT, SNEGSKA (reference sequence). Written as DNA, the CDR3 is TGCCTAGTCCGCAATGAGCAGTTCTTC. Translated, it gives CLVRNEQFF.

The V gene is TRBV5-5, the J gene TRBJ1-1; D call uncertain. The length of the CDR3 is 14 residues. The germline V gene encodes CDR1 SGHKS and CDR2 YYEKEE (reference sequence). V lost 0 bases, J lost 2 bases, and 8 bases lay in between. CDR3 sequence reads: CASSLGPLNTEAFF. In DNA, the CDR3 is TGTGCCAGCAGCTTGGGTCCTTTAAACACTGAAGCTTTCTTT.

This sequence joins TRBV10-2 and TRBJ2-2; 8 bases fit TRBD1. The CDR3 covers 14 residues. Trimming at V came to 11 bases and at J to 1 base, leaving 6 bases not matched to a gene. The V gene's germline CDR1 is WSHSY and CDR2 SAAADI. The CDR3 loop is CAGGRGRNTGELFF. Here the CDR3 DNA reads TGCGCCGGGGGCAGGGGGCGGAACACCGGGGAGCTGTTTTTT.